This TCR beta chain emerged from a study of OX40 agonist ivuxolimab in advanced cancers. Generated by immunoSEQ multiplex PCR, the TCRdb table keeps only in-frame clones and is missing some. Among some 80,000 clones listed, 88% were seen once. V was shortened by 5 bases and J by 5 bases, with 12 bases between the two germline ends. The CDR3 is 14 amino acids. Germline V gene lookup returns CDR1 SGHVS and CDR2 FNYEAQ. The chain has TRBV7-6 and TRBJ1-4; D is unresolved. The clonotype was recovered from an adult with an advanced solid tumor such as melanoma, head and neck, liver or kidney cancer. Sequenced material: CD4+ or CD8+ T cells sorted from blood, taken in a trial of the OX40 agonist ivuxolimab. The CDR3 protein is CASSPGSQNEKLFF. The CDR3 nucleotides are TGTGCCAGCAGCCCCGGTAGTCAAAATGAAAAACTGTTTTTT. The complete variable domain, with remaining parts taken from reference TRBV7-6 and TRBJ1-4, reads GAGVSQSPRYKVTKRGQDVALRCDPISGHVSLYWYRQALGQGPEFLTYFNYEAQQDKSGLPNDRFSAERPEGSISTLTIQRTEQRDSAMYRCASSPGSQNEKLFFGSGTQLSVL.